Below are 21 T cell receptor beta chains sequenced from a single sample in a study of blood T cell repertoires in COVID-19. Repertoires were generated with immunoSEQ multiplex PCR, while TCRdb's copy carries only in-frame clones and drops some. The sample lists approximately 46,000 clones, about 90% seen once, with under 8.5% in the top ten. Sequencing was carried out using peripheral blood. Receptor source: a man in his 70s with active COVID-19.

The chain employs TRBV6-5 and TRBJ1-1; D unclear. Between the trimmed V and J ends, which lost 11 bases and 8 bases, there was a span of 18 bases. Looked up from germline, CDR1 is MNHEY and CDR2 is SVGAGI. The CDR3 loop spans 12 amino acids. The CDR3 loop is CAALPLRGEAFF. In nucleotides, the CDR3 is TGTGCCGCCCTCCCTCTGCGCGGAGAAGCTTTCTTT.

The chain is built from TRBV6-5 and TRBJ1-5; 9 positions match TRBD1. V was clipped by 4 bases and J by 7 bases; unmatched bases: 11. CDR1 is MNHEY, CDR2 SVGAGI, per germline. The CDR3 covers 16 residues. The CDR3 DNA reads TGTGCCAGCAGTTTCACGGACAGGGGTTTAAACCAGCCCCAGCATTTT. This gives the protein CASSFTDRGLNQPQHF.

The gene calls are TRBV7-9 and TRBJ1-1, with TRBD1 matching 8 bases. Unmatched junction bases numbered 2, after V lost 1 base and J lost 4 bases. Germline V lookup: CDR1 SEHNR, CDR2 FQNEAQ (reference sequence). This CDR3 has 14 amino acids. CDR3: CASSLVQGATEAFF. The CDR3 DNA follows: TGTGCCAGCAGCTTAGTTCAGGGGGCCACTGAAGCTTTCTTT.

The V gene is TRBV5-4, the J gene TRBJ1-2; 7 bases agree with TRBD1. CDR3 length: 15 amino acids. CDR1 is SGHNT, CDR2 YYREEE, per germline (reference sequence). Losses at the gene ends were 4 bases for V and 5 bases for J; bases not matched to a gene: 11. The CDR3 DNA reads as TGTGCCAGCAGCCCTCCGACAGGGAATGGTTATGGCTACACCTTC. It is translated as CASSPPTGNGYGYTF. Together with reference TRBV5-4 and TRBJ1-2, the CDR3 gives the full variable domain: ETGVTQSPTHLIKTRGQQVTLRCSSQSGHNTVSWYQQALGQGPQFIFQYYREEENGRGNFPPRFSGLQFPNYSSELNVNALELDDSALYLCASSPPTGNGYGYTFGSGTRLTVV.

V gene TRBV5-4 combines with J gene TRBJ2-1; 15 bases match TRBD2. Germline-derived CDR1 and CDR2 are SGHNT and YYREEE (reference sequence). The CDR3 totals 16 residues. Trimming took 3 bases from V and 4 from J; bases not matched to a gene: 2. CDR3 nucleotides: TGTGCCAGCAGCTCGGGACTAGCGGGGGGTTACAATGAGCAGTTCTTC. It encodes CASSSGLAGGYNEQFF.

The CDR3 DNA reads as TGTGCCACCAGTGATCCCAGCAGGGTTAACGGCAATGAGCAGTTCTTC. Protein product: CATSDPSRVNGNEQFF. J is TRBJ2-1 and V is TRBV24-1; possible D gene TRBD1, 5 bases. Germline V gene data show CDR1 as KGHDR and CDR2 as SFDVKD. This CDR3 has 16 amino acids. V was cut by 3 bases and J by 6 bases, with 17 bases left in between.

V gene TRBV5-4 combines with J gene TRBJ2-5; D is possibly TRBD1 (5 bases). Between the trimmed V and J ends, which lost 4 bases and 6 bases, there was a span of 19 bases. CDR1 is SGHNT, CDR2 YYREEE, per germline (reference sequence). This CDR3 contains 15 residues. Written as DNA, the CDR3 is TGTGCCAGCAGCCCGCAGTCGCGGACAATAAAGACCCAGTACTTC. It translates to CASSPQSRTIKTQYF. Full variable domain (missing parts from reference TRBV5-4 and TRBJ2-5): ETGVTQSPTHLIKTRGQQVTLRCSSQSGHNTVSWYQQALGQGPQFIFQYYREEENGRGNFPPRFSGLQFPNYSSELNVNALELDDSALYLCASSPQSRTIKTQYFGPGTRLLVL.

The chain carries TRBV27 and TRBJ2-7, with 10 bases aligning to TRBD1. Germline V gene sequence: CDR1 MNHEY, CDR2 SMNVEV (reference sequence). J gave up 5 bases and V 5 bases, and 12 bases lay outside the gene matches. This CDR3 is built from 16 residues. The CDR3 sequence: CASSPHPGQGHHEQYF. Written as DNA, the CDR3 is TGTGCCAGCAGTCCCCATCCGGGACAGGGGCACCACGAGCAGTACTTC.

The chain carries TRBV27 and TRBJ2-1; tentative D call: TRBD2 (5 bases). The CDR3 extends over 16 amino acids. CDR1 MNHEY and CDR2 SMNVEV come from the germline V gene (reference sequence). Deletions cut 1 base from V and 0 bases from J, with 10 bases between. Written as DNA, the CDR3 is TGTGCCAGCAGTTTATATTCGGGGAGCTCCTACAATGAGCAGTTCTTC. This encodes CASSLYSGSSYNEQFF.

This clone is categorized as medium-sized. The chain recombines TRBV7-9 with TRBJ2-7, with 7 bases fitting TRBD1. In germline, CDR1 is SEHNR, CDR2 FQNEAQ (reference sequence). CDR3 length equals 15 residues. J was trimmed by 3 bases and V by 3 bases; bases with no gene match: 8. CDR3 sequence (DNA): TGTGCCAGCAGCTTTGACAGGGCGGGCCTCTACGAGCAGTACTTC. Encoded protein: CASSFDRAGLYEQYF.

The rearrangement links TRBV6-1 to TRBJ1-4, with a possible D match to TRBD1 (6 bases). Germline CDR1 MNHNS, CDR2 SASEGT. The length of the CDR3 is 14 residues. Trimming left V 1 base short and J 8 bases short, with 11 bases between. The CDR3 loop reads CASSEGGQPEKLFF. DNA for the CDR3: TGTGCCAGCAGTGAAGGGGGACAACCAGAAAAACTGTTTTTT.

There are a few counts of this clone. The rearrangement joins TRBV5-5 to TRBJ1-2, with D possibly TRBD1 on 5 matching bases. The CDR3 is 13 residues long. V was cut by 2 bases and J by 4 bases, with 9 bases left in between. In germline, CDR1 is SGHKS, CDR2 YYEKEE (reference sequence). The CDR3 reads CASSFAQAYGYTF. CDR3 in DNA: TGTGCCAGCAGCTTCGCACAGGCCTATGGCTACACCTTC.

The chain combines TRBV2 with TRBJ2-2, with 7 bases matching TRBD2. CDR1 SNHLY and CDR2 FYNNEI come from the germline V gene. Unmatched junction bases numbered 8, after V lost 8 bases and J lost 2 bases. This CDR3 spans 15 amino acids. The CDR3 DNA reads TGTGCCAGCCAGCGGGATGTGGTTAACACCGGGGAGCTGTTTTTT. Residues: CASQRDVVNTGELFF.

The V and J genes are TRBV3-1 (or the pseudogene TRBV3-2) and TRBJ2-4; D gene uncertain. This CDR3 has 16 residues. Trimming pared 0 bases from V and 0 bases from J, leaving 9 bases between. Germline loops: CDR1 LGHDT, CDR2 YNNKEL (reference sequence). CDR3 sequence reads: CASSQEGGLAKNIQYF. For the CDR3, the DNA is TGTGCCAGCAGCCAAGAGGGTGGGCTAGCCAAAAACATTCAGTACTTC.

The chain is built from TRBV5-4 and TRBJ2-7; D not certain. Trimming shortened V by 3 bases and J by 2 bases, and 6 bases separated the two germline ends. Per the germline V gene, CDR1 is SGHNT and CDR2 is YYREEE (reference sequence). The CDR3 contains 12 residues. CDR3 region: CASSSSTYEQYF. DNA of the CDR3: TGTGCCAGCAGCTCGAGCACCTACGAGCAGTACTTC.

The CDR3 nucleotides read TGTGCCAGCAGCTTAGTGGGGGGTCTGGATGAGCAGTTCTTC. As protein: CASSLVGGLDEQFF. The chain uses TRBV7-2 and TRBJ2-1; a weak D match, TRBD2 (6 bases). The germline CDR1 and CDR2 sequences are SGHTA and FQGNSA. The CDR3 is 14 amino acids. With 1 base removed from V and 8 bases from J, the gap between germline ends came to 12 bases.

CDR3 in DNA: TGTGCCACCAGTGATCCGGGGACAGGGAACAATGAGCAGTTCTTC. This encodes CATSDPGTGNNEQFF. The genes are TRBV24-1 and TRBJ2-1, with 9 positions matching TRBD1. The V gene's germline CDR1 is KGHDR and CDR2 SFDVKD. V dropped 3 bases and J dropped 5; count of bases not matched to a gene: 4. The CDR3 has 15 residues.

The genes are TRBV25-1 and TRBJ2-3; D is undetermined. Deletions cut 3 bases from V and 0 bases from J, with 7 bases between. The CDR3 sequence is 14 residues long. The V gene's germline CDR1 is MGHDK and CDR2 SYGVNS. CDR3 nucleotides: TGTGCCAGCAGTGACCCGACAAGCACAGATACGCAGTATTTT. It codes for CASSDPTSTDTQYF.

The chain recombines TRBV11-3 with TRBJ2-1, with TRBD1 matching 9 bases. This CDR3 spans 14 amino acids. Trimming removed 6 bases from V and 5 bases from J; junction bases left unmatched: 5. The germline gives CDR1 SGHNT, CDR2 YENEEA. The CDR3 DNA follows: TGTGCCAGCAGTTTGACAGGGGGGAACAATGAGCAGTTCTTC. As protein: CASSLTGGNNEQFF.

This chain uses TRBV30 with TRBJ1-3; D gene unclear. The V gene's germline CDR1 is GTSNPN and CDR2 SVGIG (reference sequence). V was pared by 4 bases and J by 4 bases, with 5 bases between. The CDR3 sequence is 11 residues long. The CDR3 DNA follows: TGTGCCTGGAACAGCGGAAACACCATATATTTT. Its translation is CAWNSGNTIYF. Complete variable domain (other parts from reference TRBV30 and TRBJ1-3): SQTIHQWPATLVQPVGSPLSLECTVEGTSNPNLYWYRQAAGRGLQLLFYSVGIGQISSEVPQNLSASRPQDRQFILSSKKLLLSDSGFYLCAWNSGNTIYFGEGSWLTVV.

This clone was counted once. The chain couples TRBV27 to TRBJ2-2, with TRBD1 matching 9 bases. The germline CDR1 and CDR2 sequences are MNHEY and SMNVEV (reference sequence). This CDR3 spans 14 amino acids. V lost 5 bases to trimming and J lost 5 bases; unmatched junction nucleotides: 3. This chain's CDR3 is CASSLDRGTGELFF. The CDR3 DNA sequence: TGTGCCAGCAGTCTCGACAGGGGGACCGGGGAGCTGTTTTTT.